Presented here are 27 T cell receptor beta chains from one specimen sequenced in a study of long-term antiretroviral therapy in people with HIV. This was the immunoSEQ v3.0 assay at survey level. Measured with immunoSEQ multiplex PCR; TCRdb has only the in-frame clones, and not every one. The sample yields fewer than 45,000 clones, about 85% seen once. This material consisted of unsorted PBMCs, taken about 2.7 years before starting antiretroviral therapy. The receptors were sampled from a woman in her 30s with HIV.

This chain links TRBV25-1 with TRBJ1-2; D ambiguous. Between the trimmed V and J ends, which lost 5 bases and 5 bases, there was a span of 12 bases. This CDR3 has 13 amino acids. In germline, CDR1 is MGHDK, CDR2 SYGVNS. For the CDR3, the DNA is TGTGCCAGCAGTCGAGATTTCCAATATGGCTACACCTTC. This codes for CASSRDFQYGYTF.

The chain has TRBV19 and TRBJ2-5, with TRBD1 identical over 7 bases. J lost 5 bases, V lost 4 bases, and 10 bases had no gene match. Germline lookup yields CDR1 LNHDA and CDR2 SQIVND (reference sequence). The CDR3 loop spans 15 amino acids. In nucleotides, the CDR3 is TGTGCCAGTAGTACGGACAGGAATGCCGGGGAGACCCAGTACTTC. Translating gives CASSTDRNAGETQYF.

The chain links TRBV6-1 to TRBJ2-7; possibly TRBD1 for D (5 bases). V was trimmed by 0 bases and J by 2 bases, leaving 11 bases between them. The CDR3 has 15 residues. Germline V gene data show CDR1 as MNHNS and CDR2 as SASEGT. The CDR3, as DNA: TGTGCCAGCAGTGAAGCAGATGGGGCTCCCTACGAGCAGTACTTC. It is translated as CASSEADGAPYEQYF.

The chain employs TRBV28 and TRBJ1-1; the D is unclear. The germline V gene has CDR1 MDHEN and CDR2 SYDVKM. This CDR3 contains 14 residues. Trimming took off 5 bases at V and 7 bases at J, with 17 bases between the two ends. The CDR3 sequence is CASSPLYGRGEAFF. CDR3 in DNA: TGTGCCAGCAGTCCCTTGTACGGACGAGGTGAAGCTTTCTTT.

V is TRBV10-3 and J is TRBJ2-7; D ambiguous. The V and J ends lost 2 bases and 4 bases respectively, with 6 bases between them. CDR3 length: 12 amino acids. Germline V lookup: CDR1 ENHRY, CDR2 SYGVKD. Here the CDR3 reads CAISEQLYEQYF. CDR3 in DNA: TGTGCCATCAGTGAGCAACTGTACGAGCAGTACTTC.

The genes are TRBV5-1 and TRBJ2-5; TRBD1 might be the D (6 bases). This CDR3 is 15 amino acids long. Between the trimmed V and J ends, which lost 7 bases and 5 bases, there was a span of 21 bases. Germline V CDR1 and CDR2: SGHRS, YFSETQ. CDR3 region: CASASTGTTSETQYF. CDR3 DNA: TGCGCCAGCGCATCGACCGGGACAACCTCGGAGACCCAGTACTTC.

The V and J genes are TRBV5-6 and TRBJ1-3, with unresolved D. The CDR3 extends over 14 amino acids. Germline V gene sequence: CDR1 SGHDT, CDR2 YYEEEE. V dropped 2 bases and J dropped 0 bases, with 6 bases sitting between them. The CDR3 protein is CASSFPTSGNTIYF. CDR3 nucleotide sequence: TGTGCCAGCAGCTTCCCCACCTCTGGAAACACCATATATTTT.

There are a few counts of this clone. J is TRBJ1-6 and V is TRBV6-6; D is possibly TRBD1 (5 bases). Germline CDR1 and CDR2: MNHNY and SVGAGI (reference sequence). The CDR3 is 15 amino acids. V lost 5 bases, J lost 7 bases, and 15 bases lay in between. The CDR3 is CASSLARQGNSPLHF. In DNA, the CDR3 is TGTGCCAGCAGTCTGGCTAGGCAGGGCAATTCACCCCTCCACTTT.

The CDR3 coding sequence is TGTGCCAGCTCACCAATGCTAGGGACAGATCTAGGCAATGAGCAGTTCTTC. It specifies CASSPMLGTDLGNEQFF. The chain is built from TRBV18 and TRBJ2-1, with 7 bases identical to TRBD1. The CDR3 length is 17 residues. Trimming at V came to 2 bases and at J to 6 bases, leaving 13 bases not matched to a gene. Germline CDR1 and CDR2: KGHSH and LQKENI.

The chain has TRBV19 and TRBJ1-2, with a weak D call TRBD1 (5 bases). Trimming left V 7 bases short and J 4 bases short, with 22 bases between. CDR3 length: 16 residues. The germline CDR1 and CDR2 sequences are LNHDA and SQIVND (reference sequence). The CDR3 protein is CASTPGHSPRGYGYTF. The DNA for the CDR3 is TGTGCCAGTACCCCTGGACACTCGCCACGGGGCTATGGCTACACCTTC.

The rearrangement uses TRBV2 and TRBJ2-3, with TRBD2 as a possible D gene (5 bases). Trimming removed 1 base at V and 9 bases at J, with 17 bases between. Germline V gene data show CDR1 as SNHLY and CDR2 as FYNNEI. This CDR3 is built from 15 residues. As DNA, the CDR3 is TGTGCCAGCAGTGAAGTACTCGGACTCCCCGGAACGCAGTATTTT. Amino acid sequence: CASSEVLGLPGTQYF.

The chain is built from TRBV10-2 and TRBJ2-5, with D maybe TRBD2 (5 bases). The CDR3 has 13 amino acids. V lost 6 bases and J lost 4, with 12 bases in between. Germline V gives CDR1 WSHSY, CDR2 SAAADI. In DNA form, the CDR3 reads TGCGCCAGCAGCCCCACTAGGCCAGAGACCCAGTACTTC. Protein: CASSPTRPETQYF.

V and J are TRBV10-2 and TRBJ1-2, with 7 bases lining up with TRBD1. V shed 4 bases and J 5 bases; nucleotides not matched to a gene: 10. Germline CDR1 reads WSHSY; CDR2 reads SAAADI. CDR3 size: 15 residues. The CDR3 DNA follows: TGCGCCAGCAGTGGCATCGGGGGACAGAGTTATGGCTACACCTTC. It encodes CASSGIGGQSYGYTF.

The chain links TRBV30 to TRBJ2-2; D uncertain. The CDR3 has 15 amino acids. Germline V gene sequence: CDR1 GTSNPN, CDR2 SVGIG (reference sequence). The ends were cut back, 0 bases at V and 2 bases at J, with 10 bases in the middle. DNA for the CDR3: TGTGCCTGGAGTGTACGCGGAGACAACACCGGGGAGCTGTTTTTT. As protein: CAWSVRGDNTGELFF.

J is TRBJ1-3 and V is TRBV30; D uncertain. This CDR3 has 13 residues. The germline CDR1 and CDR2 sequences are GTSNPN and SVGIG (reference sequence). Trimming took 4 bases from V and 4 from J, leaving 11 bases between them. The CDR3, as DNA: TGTGCCTGGATTCTGGATTCCGGAAACACCATATATTTT. It encodes CAWILDSGNTIYF.

The genes are TRBV29-1 and TRBJ2-1; possibly TRBD1 or TRBD2 for D (5 bases each). V lost 5 bases and J 7 bases, leaving 21 bases between the germline ends. There are 15 residues in the CDR3. Germline CDR1 and CDR2: SQVTM and ANQGSEA. This chain's CDR3 is CSVRPGPDFGNEQFF. Written as DNA, the CDR3 is TGCAGCGTTCGCCCGGGGCCGGATTTTGGTAATGAGCAGTTCTTC.

The J gene is TRBJ2-3, the V gene TRBV7-9, with a tentative D call TRBD1 (5 bases). The CDR3 is made up of 15 amino acids. The V and J ends lost 2 bases and 6 bases respectively, with 15 bases between them. CDR1 is SEHNR and CDR2 is FQNEAQ in the germline V gene (reference sequence). The CDR3 nucleotides are TGTGCCAGCAGCTTAAAGCAGGGATTCAAGGATACGCAGTATTTT. Its translation: CASSLKQGFKDTQYF.

This chain joins TRBV11-2 and TRBJ2-6; D is unclear. Per germline, CDR1 SGHAT and CDR2 FQNNGV. Between the trimmed V and J ends, which lost 1 base and 1 base, there was a span of 5 bases. This CDR3 has 15 amino acids. The DNA of the CDR3 is TGTGCCAGCAGCTTAGGGGGATCTGGGGCCAACGTCCTGACTTTC. It specifies CASSLGGSGANVLTF.

The genes are TRBV5-6 and TRBJ1-1, with D perhaps matching TRBD1 (5 bases). Trimming left V 3 bases short and J 6 bases short, with 15 bases between. This CDR3 contains 14 residues. The germline V gene has CDR1 SGHDT and CDR2 YYEEEE. CDR3 in DNA: TGTGCCAGCAGCTGGGGGACTGCAGGTGCTGAAGCTTTCTTT. Encoded protein: CASSWGTAGAEAFF.

The chain uses TRBV10-2 and TRBJ2-1, with D perhaps TRBD1 or TRBD2 (5 bases each). Per germline, CDR1 WSHSY and CDR2 SAAADI. V lost 7 bases to trimming and J lost 7 bases, with 20 bases between them. CDR3 length: 15 amino acids. The CDR3 sequence: CASTISGPIQNEQFF. The CDR3 region has the DNA TGCGCCAGCACGATATCGGGACCGATCCAGAATGAGCAGTTCTTC.

The chain recombines TRBV6-1 with TRBJ2-7, with 7 bases that match TRBD1. The CDR3 runs to 13 residues. Germline CDR1 and CDR2: MNHNS and SASEGT. The J segment lost 0 bases and the V segment lost 6 bases, leaving 2 bases of the junction unmatched. As DNA, the CDR3 is TGTGCCAGCAGAGGGGGCGACTCCTACGAGCAGTACTTC. As protein: CASRGGDSYEQYF.

J is TRBJ2-7 and V is TRBV2; D is possibly TRBD1 (6 bases). CDR3 length equals 15 residues. Germline assignment: CDR1 SNHLY and CDR2 FYNNEI. V was shortened by 2 bases and J by 0 bases, with 11 bases between the two germline ends. CDR3 coding DNA: TGTGCCAGCAGTGAAAGGGGGTACAGCTCCTACGAGCAGTACTTC. It codes for CASSERGYSSYEQYF.

Only one count was recorded for this clone. The chain carries TRBV6-5 and TRBJ2-3; D not resolved. The CDR3 runs 15 residues. CDR1 and CDR2 from the germline V gene are MNHEY and SVGAGI. V was shortened by 5 bases and J by 0 bases, with 12 bases between the two germline ends. CDR3 loop: CASSTRRGSTDTQYF. In DNA form, the CDR3 reads TGTGCCAGCAGTACACGTCGTGGGAGCACAGATACGCAGTATTTT.

The chain is built from TRBV7-9 and TRBJ1-5, with D unclear. Germline assignment: CDR1 SEHNR and CDR2 FQNEAQ (reference sequence). V was pared by 5 bases and J by 0 bases, with 14 bases between. There are 16 residues in the CDR3. CDR3 nucleotide sequence: TGTGCCAGCAGCCCGTTGTTACAGATTAGCAATCAGCCCCAGCATTTT. As protein: CASSPLLQISNQPQHF. The full variable domain, in which reference TRBV7-9 and TRBJ1-5 provide the parts outside the CDR3, is DTGVSQNPRHKITKRGQNVTFRCDPISEHNRLYWYRQTLGQGPEFLTYFQNEAQLEKSRLLSDRFSAERPKGSFSTLEIQRTEQGDSAMYLCASSPLLQISNQPQHFGDGTRLSIL.

The genes are TRBV5-1 and TRBJ1-2, with unresolved D. CDR1 is SGHRS and CDR2 is YFSETQ in the germline V gene. There are 14 residues in the CDR3. Trimming removed 3 bases at V and 8 bases at J, with 17 bases between. The CDR3 spells CASSSDQVLRGYTF. The CDR3 nucleotides read TGCGCCAGCAGCTCGGACCAGGTGTTGAGAGGCTACACCTTC.

The V and J genes are TRBV15 and TRBJ1-5; D unresolved. The CDR3 is 15 residues long. With 0 bases removed from V and 0 bases from J, the gap between germline ends came to 6 bases. The germline gives CDR1 LNHNV, CDR2 YYDKDF (reference sequence). In nucleotides, the CDR3 is TGTGCCACCAGCAGAGATCCGAGTAGCAATCAGCCCCAGCATTTT. The encoded protein is CATSRDPSSNQPQHF. The full variable domain, completed using reference TRBV15 and TRBJ1-5, is DAMVIQNPRYQVTQFGKPVTLSCSQTLNHNVMYWYQQKSSQAPKLLFHYYDKDFNNEADTPDNFQSRRPNTSFCFLDIRSPGLGDTAMYLCATSRDPSSNQPQHFGDGTRLSIL.

The chain has TRBV29-1 and TRBJ2-7, with 9 bases fitting TRBD2. V trimming: 5 bases; J trimming: 5 bases; junction bases outside the gene matches: 7. The CDR3 totals 13 residues. The V gene's germline CDR1 is SQVTM and CDR2 ANQGSEA. Here the CDR3 DNA reads TGCAGCGTTAGGCGGGGGGGTAGAGACGAGCAGTACTTC. Its protein is CSVRRGGRDEQYF.